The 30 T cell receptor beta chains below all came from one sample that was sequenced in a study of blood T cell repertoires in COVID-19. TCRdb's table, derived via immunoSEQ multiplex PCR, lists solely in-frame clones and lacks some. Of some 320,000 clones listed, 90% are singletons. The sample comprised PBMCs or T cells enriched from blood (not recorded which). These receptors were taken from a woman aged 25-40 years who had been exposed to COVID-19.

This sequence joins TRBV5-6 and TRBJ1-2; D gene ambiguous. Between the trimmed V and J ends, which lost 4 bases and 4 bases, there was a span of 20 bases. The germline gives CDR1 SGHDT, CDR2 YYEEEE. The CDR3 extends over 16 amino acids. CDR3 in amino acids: CASSPWEVSRTYGYTF. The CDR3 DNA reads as TGTGCCAGCAGCCCGTGGGAGGTCTCAAGAACCTATGGCTACACCTTC.

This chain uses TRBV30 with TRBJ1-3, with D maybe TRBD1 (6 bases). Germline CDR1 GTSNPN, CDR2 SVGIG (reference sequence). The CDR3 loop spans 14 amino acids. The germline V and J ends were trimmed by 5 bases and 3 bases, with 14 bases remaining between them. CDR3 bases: TGTGCCTGGGAGGGGGAGTTTATTGGAAACACCATATATTTT. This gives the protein CAWEGEFIGNTIYF. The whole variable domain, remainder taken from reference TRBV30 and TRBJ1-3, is SQTIHQWPATLVQPVGSPLSLECTVEGTSNPNLYWYRQAAGRGLQLLFYSVGIGQISSEVPQNLSASRPQDRQFILSSKKLLLSDSGFYLCAWEGEFIGNTIYFGEGSWLTVV.

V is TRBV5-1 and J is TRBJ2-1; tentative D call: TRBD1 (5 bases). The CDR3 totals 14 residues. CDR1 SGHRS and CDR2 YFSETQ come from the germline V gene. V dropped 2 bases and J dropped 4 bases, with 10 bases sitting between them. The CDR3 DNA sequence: TGCGCCAGCAGCTTCCAGGGTCCTTACAATGAGCAGTTCTTC. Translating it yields CASSFQGPYNEQFF.

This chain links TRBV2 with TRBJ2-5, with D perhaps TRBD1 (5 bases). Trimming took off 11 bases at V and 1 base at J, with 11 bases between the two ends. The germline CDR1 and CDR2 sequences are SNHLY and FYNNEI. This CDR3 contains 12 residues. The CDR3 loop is CACTGLQETQYF. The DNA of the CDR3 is TGTGCCTGCACAGGCCTCCAAGAGACCCAGTACTTC.

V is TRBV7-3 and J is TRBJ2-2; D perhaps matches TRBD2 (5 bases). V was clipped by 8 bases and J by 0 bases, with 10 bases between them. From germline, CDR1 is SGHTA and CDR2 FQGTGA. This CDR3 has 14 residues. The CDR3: CASEGPANTGELFF. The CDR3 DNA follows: TGTGCCAGCGAGGGCCCTGCGAACACCGGGGAGCTGTTTTTT. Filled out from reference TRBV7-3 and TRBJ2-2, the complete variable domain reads GAGVSQTPSNKVTEKGKYVELRCDPISGHTALYWYRQSLGQGPEFLIYFQGTGAADDSGLPNDRFFAVRPEGSVSTLKIQRTERGDSAVYLCASEGPANTGELFFGEGSRLTVL.

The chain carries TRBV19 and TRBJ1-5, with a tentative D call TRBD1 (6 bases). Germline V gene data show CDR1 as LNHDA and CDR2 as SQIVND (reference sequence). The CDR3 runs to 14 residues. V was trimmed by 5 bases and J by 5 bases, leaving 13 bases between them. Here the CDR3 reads CASSAGTPYQPQHF. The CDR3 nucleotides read TGTGCCAGTAGTGCCGGGACACCCTATCAGCCCCAGCATTTT.

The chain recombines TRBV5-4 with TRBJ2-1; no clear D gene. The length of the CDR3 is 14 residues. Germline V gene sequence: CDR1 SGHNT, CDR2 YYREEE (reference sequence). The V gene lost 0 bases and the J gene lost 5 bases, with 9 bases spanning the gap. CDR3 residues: CASSLDPLNNEQFF. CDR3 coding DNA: TGTGCCAGCAGCTTGGATCCTTTAAACAATGAGCAGTTCTTC.

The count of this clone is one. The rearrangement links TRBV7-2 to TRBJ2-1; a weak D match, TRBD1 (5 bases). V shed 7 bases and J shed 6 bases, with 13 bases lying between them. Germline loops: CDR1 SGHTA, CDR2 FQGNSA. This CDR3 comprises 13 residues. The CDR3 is CASTPYRSNEQFF. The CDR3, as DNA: TGTGCCAGCACCCCATACAGGAGCAATGAGCAGTTCTTC.

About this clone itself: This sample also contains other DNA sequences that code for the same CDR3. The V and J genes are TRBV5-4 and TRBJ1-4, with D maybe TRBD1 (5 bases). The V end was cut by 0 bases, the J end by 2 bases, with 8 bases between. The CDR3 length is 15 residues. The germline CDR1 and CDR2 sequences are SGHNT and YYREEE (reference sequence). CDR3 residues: CASSLGGATNEKLFF. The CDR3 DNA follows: TGTGCCAGCAGCTTGGGGGGCGCGACTAATGAAAAACTGTTTTTT.

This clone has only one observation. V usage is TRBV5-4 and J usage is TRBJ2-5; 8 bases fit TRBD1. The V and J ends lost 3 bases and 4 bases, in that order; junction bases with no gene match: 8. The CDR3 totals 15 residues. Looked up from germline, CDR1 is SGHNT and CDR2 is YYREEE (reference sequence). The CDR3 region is CASSSPGGEGETQYF. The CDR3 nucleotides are TGTGCCAGCAGCTCCCCAGGGGGCGAAGGAGAGACCCAGTACTTC.

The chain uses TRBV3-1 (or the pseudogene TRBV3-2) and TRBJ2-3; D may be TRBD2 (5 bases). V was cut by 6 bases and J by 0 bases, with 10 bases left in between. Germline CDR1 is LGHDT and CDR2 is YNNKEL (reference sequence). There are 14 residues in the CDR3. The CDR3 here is CASRYSGSTDTQYF. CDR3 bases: TGTGCCAGCAGATACTCGGGGAGCACAGATACGCAGTATTTT.

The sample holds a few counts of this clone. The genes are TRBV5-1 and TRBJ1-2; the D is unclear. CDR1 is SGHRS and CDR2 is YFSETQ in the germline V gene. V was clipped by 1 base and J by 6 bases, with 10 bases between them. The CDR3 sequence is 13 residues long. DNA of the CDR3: TGCGCCAGCAGCTTGAACAGTCAGGATGGCTACACCTTC. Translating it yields CASSLNSQDGYTF.

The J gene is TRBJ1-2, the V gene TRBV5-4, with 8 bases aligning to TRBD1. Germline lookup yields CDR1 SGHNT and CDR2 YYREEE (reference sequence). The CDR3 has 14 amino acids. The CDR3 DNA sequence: TGTGCAGCCCGACAGGACAGGGCTGTGGGTGGCTACACCTTC. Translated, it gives CAARQDRAVGGYTF. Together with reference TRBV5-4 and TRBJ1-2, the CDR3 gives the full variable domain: ETGVTQSPTHLIKTRGQQVTLRCSSQSGHNTVSWYQQALGQGPQFIFQYYREEENGRGNFPPRFSGLQFPNYSSELNVNALELDDSALYLCAARQDRAVGGYTFGSGTRLTVV.

This CDR3 reads CAWSAKRLAKNIQYF. CDR3 DNA sequence: TGTGCCTGGAGTGCCAAGAGATTAGCCAAAAACATTCAGTACTTC. V usage is TRBV30 and J usage is TRBJ2-4; D gene ambiguous. The CDR3 is 15 residues long. Per germline, CDR1 GTSNPN and CDR2 SVGIG (reference sequence). The V end lost 1 base, the J end lost 0 bases, and 10 bases lay between the germline ends.

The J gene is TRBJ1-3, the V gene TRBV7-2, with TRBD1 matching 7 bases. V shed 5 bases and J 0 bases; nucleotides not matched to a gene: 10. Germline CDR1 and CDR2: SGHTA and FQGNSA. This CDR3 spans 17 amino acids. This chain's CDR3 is CASSPQTAGGSGNTIYF. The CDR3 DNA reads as TGTGCCAGCAGCCCCCAGACCGCAGGGGGCTCTGGAAACACCATATATTTT.

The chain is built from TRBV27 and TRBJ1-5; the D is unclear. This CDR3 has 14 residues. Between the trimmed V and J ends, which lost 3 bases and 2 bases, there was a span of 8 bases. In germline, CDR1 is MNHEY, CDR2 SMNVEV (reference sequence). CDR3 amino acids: CASSFFRGNQPQHF. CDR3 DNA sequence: TGTGCCAGCAGTTTTTTTCGTGGCAATCAGCCCCAGCATTTT.

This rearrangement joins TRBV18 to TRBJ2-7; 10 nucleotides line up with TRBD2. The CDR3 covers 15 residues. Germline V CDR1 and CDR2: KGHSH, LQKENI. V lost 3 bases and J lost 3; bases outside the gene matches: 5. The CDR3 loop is CASSPGAGGLYEQYF. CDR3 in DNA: TGTGCCAGCTCACCCGGAGCGGGGGGGCTCTACGAGCAGTACTTC.

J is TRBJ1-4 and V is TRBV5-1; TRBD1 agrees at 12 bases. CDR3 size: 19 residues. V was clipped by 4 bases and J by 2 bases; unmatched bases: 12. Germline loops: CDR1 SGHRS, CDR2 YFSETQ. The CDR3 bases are TGCGCCAGCAGCCTGGGACTCGGGGACAGGGGGCGGACTAATGAAAAACTGTTTTTT. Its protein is CASSLGLGDRGRTNEKLFF.

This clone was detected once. CDR3 DNA sequence: TGTGCCATCAGTGGGACGGGGAATTCACCCCTCCACTTT. Protein sequence: CAISGTGNSPLHF. J is TRBJ1-6 and V is TRBV10-3; D gene unclear. This CDR3 has 13 residues. Germline V gives CDR1 ENHRY, CDR2 SYGVKD. The germline V and J ends were trimmed by 4 bases and 7 bases, with 8 bases remaining between them.

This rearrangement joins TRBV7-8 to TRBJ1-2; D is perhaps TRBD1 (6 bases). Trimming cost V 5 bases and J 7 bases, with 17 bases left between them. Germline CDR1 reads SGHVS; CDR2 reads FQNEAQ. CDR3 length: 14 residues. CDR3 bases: TGTGCCAGCAGCCAGATGGACAGCCCCCTTGGCTACACCTTC. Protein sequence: CASSQMDSPLGYTF.

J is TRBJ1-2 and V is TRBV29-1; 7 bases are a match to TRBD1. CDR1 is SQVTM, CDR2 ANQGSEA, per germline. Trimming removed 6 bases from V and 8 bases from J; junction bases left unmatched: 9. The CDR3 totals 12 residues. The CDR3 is CSVGGTGEGYTF. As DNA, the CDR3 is TGCAGCGTCGGGGGCACAGGGGAGGGCTACACCTTC.

The CDR3 DNA is TGTGCCAGCAGTGAAGCGACGTCGACCGGGGTCTATGGCTACACCTTC. This codes for CASSEATSTGVYGYTF. The gene calls are TRBV2 and TRBJ1-2, with no clear D. Germline V gene data show CDR1 as SNHLY and CDR2 as FYNNEI. The CDR3 is made up of 16 amino acids. Trimming took 0 bases from V and 4 from J, leaving 15 bases between them.

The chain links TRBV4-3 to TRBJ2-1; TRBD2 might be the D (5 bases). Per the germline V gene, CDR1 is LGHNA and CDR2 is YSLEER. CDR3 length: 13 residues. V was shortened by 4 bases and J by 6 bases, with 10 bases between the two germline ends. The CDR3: CASSLQRGNEQFF. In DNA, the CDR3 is TGCGCCAGCAGCCTACAACGGGGCAATGAGCAGTTCTTC.

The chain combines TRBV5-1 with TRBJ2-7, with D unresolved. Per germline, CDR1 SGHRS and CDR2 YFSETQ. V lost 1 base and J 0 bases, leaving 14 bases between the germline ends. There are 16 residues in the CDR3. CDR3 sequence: CASSLSITANSYEQYF. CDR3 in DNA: TGCGCCAGCAGCTTGTCTATCACAGCCAACTCCTACGAGCAGTACTTC. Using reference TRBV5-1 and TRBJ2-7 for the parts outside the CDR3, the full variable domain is KAGVTQTPRYLIKTRGQQVTLSCSPISGHRSVSWYQQTPGQGLQFLFEYFSETQRNKGNFPGRFSGRQFSNSRSEMNVSTLELGDSALYLCASSLSITANSYEQYFGPGTRLTVT.

The CDR3 bases are TGTGCCAGCAGCTTAGGGCGGACTAGCGGGGCCCAAGAGACCCAGTACTTC. This sequence encodes CASSLGRTSGAQETQYF. The chain has TRBV7-6 and TRBJ2-5; 12 bases are a match to TRBD2. V lost 1 base, J lost 1 base, and 4 bases stayed unmatched. Germline V lookup: CDR1 SGHVS, CDR2 FNYEAQ. The CDR3 has 17 amino acids.

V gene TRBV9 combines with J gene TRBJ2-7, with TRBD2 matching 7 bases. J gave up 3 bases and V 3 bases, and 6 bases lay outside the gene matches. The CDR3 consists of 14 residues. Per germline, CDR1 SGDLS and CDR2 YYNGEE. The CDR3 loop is CASSATGTNYEQYF. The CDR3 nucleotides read TGTGCCAGCAGCGCCACCGGGACTAACTACGAGCAGTACTTC.

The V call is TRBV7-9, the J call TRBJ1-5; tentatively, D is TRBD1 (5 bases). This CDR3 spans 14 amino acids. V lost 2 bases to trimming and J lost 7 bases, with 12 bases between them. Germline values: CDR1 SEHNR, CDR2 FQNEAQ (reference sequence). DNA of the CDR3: TGTGCCAGCAGCTTAACCTCAGGGAACCAGCCCCAGCATTTT. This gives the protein CASSLTSGNQPQHF.

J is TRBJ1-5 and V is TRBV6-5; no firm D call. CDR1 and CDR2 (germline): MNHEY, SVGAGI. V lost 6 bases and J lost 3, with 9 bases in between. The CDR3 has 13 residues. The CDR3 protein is CASSPRINQPQHF. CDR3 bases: TGTGCCAGCAGCCCCAGGATCAATCAGCCCCAGCATTTT.

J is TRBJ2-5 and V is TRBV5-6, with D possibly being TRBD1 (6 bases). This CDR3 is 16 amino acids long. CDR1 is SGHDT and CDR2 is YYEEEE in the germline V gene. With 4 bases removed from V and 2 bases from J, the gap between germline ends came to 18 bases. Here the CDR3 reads CASSTGGWGRQETQYF. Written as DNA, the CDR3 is TGTGCCAGCAGCACTGGAGGCTGGGGGCGACAAGAGACCCAGTACTTC.

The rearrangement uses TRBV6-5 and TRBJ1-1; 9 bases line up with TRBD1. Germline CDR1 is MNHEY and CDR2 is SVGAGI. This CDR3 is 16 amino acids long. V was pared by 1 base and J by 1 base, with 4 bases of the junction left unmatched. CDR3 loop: CASSYWGQGPNTEAFF. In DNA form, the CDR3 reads TGTGCCAGCAGTTACTGGGGACAGGGACCGAACACTGAAGCTTTCTTT.